The 20 T cell receptor beta chains listed next were all sequenced from one sample in a study of T cell changes during pregnancy in multiple sclerosis. Produced via immunoSEQ multiplex PCR; TCRdb's table is partial and in-frame only. The table lists 55,000 to 65,000 clones, around 93% of them singletons, with around 1.7% in the top ten. Here the sequenced sample was peripheral blood, taken after pregnancy. The receptors derive from a female donor with multiple sclerosis, enrolled in a pregnancy study.

The V gene is TRBV7-9, the J gene TRBJ1-1, with TRBD1 matching over 9 bases. Per the germline V gene, CDR1 is SEHNR and CDR2 is FQNEAQ (reference sequence). The CDR3 covers 16 residues. The ends lost 4 bases at V and 3 bases at J; junction bases unmatched: 9. The CDR3 region has the DNA TGTGCCAGCAGCTCGTACAGGGGGCGCGGGGACACTGAAGCTTTCTTT. Amino acids: CASSSYRGRGDTEAFF.

The chain recombines TRBV15 with TRBJ2-1; the match to TRBD2 covers 9 bases. The CDR3 length is 14 residues. Germline V gene sequence: CDR1 LNHNV, CDR2 YYDKDF (reference sequence). Trimming took 8 bases from V and 9 from J; bases not matched to a gene: 11. The CDR3 here is CATRGGREFGEQFF. CDR3 nucleotides: TGTGCCACCCGCGGCGGGAGGGAATTCGGTGAGCAGTTCTTC.

The rearrangement joins TRBV27 to TRBJ2-3, with 8 bases identical to TRBD2. The CDR3 loop spans 13 amino acids. Trimming at V came to 7 bases and at J to 3 bases, leaving 3 bases not matched to a gene. Per germline, CDR1 MNHEY and CDR2 SMNVEV (reference sequence). In DNA, the CDR3 is TGTGCCAGCATGGGACTAGTAACAGATACGCAGTATTTT. It translates to CASMGLVTDTQYF.

The chain carries TRBV11-3 and TRBJ2-7; TRBD2 agrees at 7 bases. Per germline, CDR1 SGHNT and CDR2 YENEEA. The length of the CDR3 is 13 residues. After removal of 6 bases from V and 9 bases from J, the junction contained 11 bases not matched to a gene. The CDR3 spells CASRWGGAIVQYF. The CDR3 region has the DNA TGTGCCAGCAGGTGGGGGGGAGCTATTGTGCAGTACTTC.

The V gene is TRBV19, the J gene TRBJ2-7; D is tentatively TRBD1 or TRBD2 (10 bases each). Germline V gives CDR1 LNHDA, CDR2 SQIVND (reference sequence). CDR3 length: 18 amino acids. Trimming took off 3 bases at V and 3 bases at J, with 24 bases between the two ends. The CDR3 loop reads CASSMGQGSLAGNYEQYF. In DNA, the CDR3 is TGTGCCAGTAGTATGGGACAGGGGTCACTAGCGGGAAACTACGAGCAGTACTTC.

This chain joins TRBV4-3 and TRBJ2-7; weak D call: TRBD2 (5 bases). V was shortened by 2 bases and J by 3 bases, with 11 bases between the two germline ends. Per the germline V gene, CDR1 is LGHNA and CDR2 is YSLEER. The CDR3 spans 14 residues. The CDR3, as DNA: TGCGCCAGCAGCCAACTTCCGGGAAACTACGAGCAGTACTTC. Protein sequence: CASSQLPGNYEQYF.

This chain links TRBV9 with TRBJ1-1; TRBD1 matches at 7 bases. Germline V gene data show CDR1 as SGDLS and CDR2 as YYNGEE. This CDR3 contains 15 residues. Losses at the gene ends were 2 bases for V and 3 bases for J; bases not matched to a gene: 7. CDR3 amino acids: CASSVHRGRDTEAFF. The DNA of the CDR3 is TGTGCCAGCAGCGTCCACAGGGGCCGGGACACTGAAGCTTTCTTT.

The chain joins TRBV29-1 to TRBJ2-4; 10 nucleotides agree with TRBD2. Germline lookup yields CDR1 SQVTM and CDR2 ANQGSEA. Germline trimming cut 7 bases from V and 11 bases from J; bases unmatched to any gene: 11. The CDR3 contains 13 residues. As DNA, the CDR3 is TGCAGCGAATCTAGCGGGGGCGTCCGGCTTCAGTACTTC. As protein: CSESSGGVRLQYF.

V gene TRBV11-2 combines with J gene TRBJ2-1; 10 bases match TRBD2. V trimming: 5 bases; J trimming: 1 base; junction bases outside the gene matches: 2. The CDR3 contains 15 residues. Germline V gene lookup returns CDR1 SGHAT and CDR2 FQNNGV. CDR3 in DNA: TGTGCCAGCAGCCATAGCGGGAGGTCCTACAATGAGCAGTTCTTC. It is translated as CASSHSGRSYNEQFF.

The chain is built from TRBV6-1 and TRBJ1-2, with a weak D call TRBD1 (5 bases). CDR1 and CDR2 (germline): MNHNS, SASEGT. The germline V and J ends were trimmed by 0 bases and 5 bases, with 16 bases remaining between them. There are 16 residues in the CDR3. The CDR3 region has the DNA TGTGCCAGCAGTGAAGCGTCGGCAGGGAAGGGATATGGCTACACCTTC. It specifies CASSEASAGKGYGYTF.

The chain recombines TRBV6-5 with TRBJ2-1; TRBD2 aligns across 7 bases. This CDR3 is built from 11 residues. CDR1 is MNHEY, CDR2 SVGAGI, per germline. Unmatched junction bases numbered 2, after V lost 6 bases and J lost 9 bases. CDR3 nucleotide sequence: TGTGCCAGCAGCCGGGAGGCTGAGCAGTTCTTC. Translating it yields CASSREAEQFF.

The J gene is TRBJ2-1, the V gene TRBV28, with a possible D match to TRBD1 (6 bases). Trimming stripped 8 bases from V and 0 bases from J, with 14 bases between. The CDR3 covers 15 residues. CDR1 MDHEN and CDR2 SYDVKM come from the germline V gene. The CDR3 DNA reads TGTGCCAGCCGAGAGGTAGGGGGCTCCTACAATGAGCAGTTCTTC. Translating it yields CASREVGGSYNEQFF.

This clone is a singleton in its sample. CDR3 sequence reads: CASSLFYNPSGSGYEQYF. The CDR3 DNA sequence: TGTGCCAGCAGTTTATTTTATAATCCTAGCGGGAGCGGTTACGAGCAGTACTTC. The V and J genes are TRBV28 and TRBJ2-7, with 10 bases matching TRBD2. This CDR3 region has 18 residues. From germline, CDR1 is MDHEN and CDR2 SYDVKM. V trimming: 1 base; J trimming: 4 bases; junction bases outside the gene matches: 13. Variable domain in full (rest from reference TRBV28 and TRBJ2-7): DVKVTQSSRYLVKRTGEKVFLECVQDMDHENMFWYRQDPGLGLRLIYFSYDVKMKEKGDIPEGYSVSREKKERFSLILESASTNQTSMYLCASSLFYNPSGSGYEQYFGPGTRLTVT.

This clone was observed a few times. The genes are TRBV27 and TRBJ2-7; the match to TRBD2 covers 12 bases. This CDR3 region has 15 residues. Germline V gene lookup returns CDR1 MNHEY and CDR2 SMNVEV (reference sequence). Trimming took 5 bases from V and 4 from J; bases not matched to a gene: 6. The CDR3 nucleotides read TGTGCCAGCAGTCCGACTAGCGGGAGTTTTTACGAGCAGTACTTC. It translates to CASSPTSGSFYEQYF.

The chain joins TRBV6-5 to TRBJ2-2, with a weak D call TRBD2 (6 bases). V shed 6 bases and J shed 3 bases, with 14 bases lying between them. Germline V CDR1 and CDR2: MNHEY, SVGAGI. The length of the CDR3 is 15 residues. In DNA, the CDR3 is TGTGCCAGCAGCGACGAAGCGGGTCACACCGGGGAGCTGTTTTTT. This gives the protein CASSDEAGHTGELFF.

Concerning this clone itself: The same CDR3 can be traced to other DNA sequences in this sample. This chain connects TRBV18 to TRBJ1-2; 12 positions agree with TRBD1. J lost 6 bases, V lost 0 bases, and 2 bases had no gene match. The length of the CDR3 is 15 residues. Germline values: CDR1 KGHSH, CDR2 LQKENI. The CDR3 protein is CASSPPRDRGHGYTF. CDR3 in DNA: TGTGCCAGCTCACCACCCCGGGACAGGGGGCATGGCTACACCTTC. The whole variable domain, filled in from reference TRBV18 and TRBJ1-2, reads NAGVMQNPRHLVRRRGQEARLRCSPMKGHSHVYWYRQLPEEGLKFMVYLQKENIIDESGMPKERFSAEFPKEGPSILRIQQVVRGDSAAYFCASSPPRDRGHGYTFGSGTRLTVV.

The chain combines TRBV7-2 with TRBJ2-4; 8 bases agree with TRBD1. J gave up 14 bases and V 1 base, and 7 bases lay outside the gene matches. The CDR3 sequence is 13 residues long. Germline V CDR1 and CDR2: SGHTA, FQGNSA. The DNA for the CDR3 is TGTGCCAGCAGCTTAGGGGGACAGGAGATAAAGTACTTC. Its protein product is CASSLGGQEIKYF.

The chain employs TRBV9 and TRBJ2-7; the D gene is possibly TRBD2 (6 bases). The ends were cut back, 6 bases at V and 6 bases at J, with 16 bases in the middle. The CDR3 has 13 residues. Per germline, CDR1 SGDLS and CDR2 YYNGEE. The CDR3 DNA follows: TGTGCCAGCACCGCCGGGGGAGCGGGCGAGCAGTACTTC. Translating it yields CASTAGGAGEQYF.

The chain is built from TRBV5-1 and TRBJ2-7, with TRBD1 identical over 7 bases. CDR3 length: 16 residues. V was clipped by 0 bases and J by 6 bases; unmatched bases: 12. CDR1 and CDR2 (germline): SGHRS, YFSETQ. The CDR3 region has the DNA TGCGCCAGCAGCTTGGGGGGACAGATGAACCGGGGCGAGCAGTACTTC. Translated, it gives CASSLGGQMNRGEQYF.

The rearrangement joins TRBV27 to TRBJ2-2, with D possibly being TRBD1 (5 bases). Germline assignment: CDR1 MNHEY and CDR2 SMNVEV (reference sequence). The CDR3 covers 12 residues. V was trimmed by 3 bases and J by 8 bases, leaving 7 bases between them. The CDR3 protein is CASSLQGGELFF. The CDR3 DNA follows: TGTGCCAGCAGTTTGCAGGGTGGGGAGCTGTTTTTT.